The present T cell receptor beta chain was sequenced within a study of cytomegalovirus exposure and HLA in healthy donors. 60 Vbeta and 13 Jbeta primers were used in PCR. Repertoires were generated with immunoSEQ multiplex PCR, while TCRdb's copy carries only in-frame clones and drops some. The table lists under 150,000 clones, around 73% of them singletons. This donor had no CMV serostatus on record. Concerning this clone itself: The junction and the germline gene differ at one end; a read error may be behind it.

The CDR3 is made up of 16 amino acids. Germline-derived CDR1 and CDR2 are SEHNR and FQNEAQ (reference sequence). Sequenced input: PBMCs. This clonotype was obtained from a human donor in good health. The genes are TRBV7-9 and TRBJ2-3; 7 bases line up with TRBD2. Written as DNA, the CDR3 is TGTTCCAGCAGCTTTCAGACTAGCTTGCTTCCCGATACGCAGTATTTT. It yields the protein CSSSFQTSLLPDTQYF.